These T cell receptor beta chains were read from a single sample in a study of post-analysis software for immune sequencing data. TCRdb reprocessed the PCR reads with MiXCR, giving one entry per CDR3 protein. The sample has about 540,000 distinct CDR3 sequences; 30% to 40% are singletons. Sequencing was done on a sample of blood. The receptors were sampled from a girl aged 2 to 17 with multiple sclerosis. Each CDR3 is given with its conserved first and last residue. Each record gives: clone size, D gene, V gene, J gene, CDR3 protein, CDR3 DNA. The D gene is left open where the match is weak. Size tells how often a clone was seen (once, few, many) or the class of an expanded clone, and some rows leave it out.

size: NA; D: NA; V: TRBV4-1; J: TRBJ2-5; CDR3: CASSQVRRQETQYF; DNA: TGCGCCAGCAGCCAAGTAAGGCGACAAGAGACCCAGTACTTC
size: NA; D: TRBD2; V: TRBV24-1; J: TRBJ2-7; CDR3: CATCDPGTSGYEQYF; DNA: TGTGCCACCTGTGACCCAGGGACTAGCGGCTACGAGCAGTACTTC
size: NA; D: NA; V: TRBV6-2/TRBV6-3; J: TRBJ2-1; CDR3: CASSYSLLSYEQFF; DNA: TGTGCCAGCAGTTACTCGTTACTTTCCTATGAGCAGTTCTTC
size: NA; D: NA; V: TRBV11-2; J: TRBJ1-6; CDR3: CASSLISYNSPLHF; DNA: TGTGCCAGCAGCCTTATCTCCTATAATTCACCCCTCCACTTT
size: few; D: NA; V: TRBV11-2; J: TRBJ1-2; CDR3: CASRDLRGGYGYTF; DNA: TGTGCCAGCAGAGATCTTAGGGGGGGCTATGGCTACACCTTC
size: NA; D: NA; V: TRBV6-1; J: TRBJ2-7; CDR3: CASSESLAYGQYF; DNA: TGTGCCAGCAGTGAATCCCTAGCCTACGGGCAGTACTTC
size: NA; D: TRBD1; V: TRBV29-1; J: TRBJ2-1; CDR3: CSAGQGGINEQFF; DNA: TGCAGCGCGGGACAGGGGGGAATAAATGAGCAGTTCTTC
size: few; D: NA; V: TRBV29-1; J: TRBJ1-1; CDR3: CSVVGTLYEAFF; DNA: TGCAGCGTTGTCGGGACGTTATATGAAGCTTTCTTT
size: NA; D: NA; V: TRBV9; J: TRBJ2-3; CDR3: CASSVGLLIRDTQYF; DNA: TGTGCCAGCAGCGTAGGCCTGTTAATCAGAGATACGCAGTATTTT
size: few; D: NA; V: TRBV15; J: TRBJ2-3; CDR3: CATSRVVGGVADTQYF; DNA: TGTGCCACCAGCAGAGTTGTCGGAGGGGTCGCAGATACGCAGTATTTT
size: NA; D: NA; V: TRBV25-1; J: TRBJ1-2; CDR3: CVSSDSTWDGYTF; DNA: TGTGTCAGCAGTGACAGCACCTGGGATGGCTACACCTTC
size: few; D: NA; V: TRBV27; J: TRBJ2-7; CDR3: CASSLSVSLGTLSYEQYF; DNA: TGTGCCAGCAGTTTATCGGTATCCCTCGGGACACTCTCCTACGAGCAGTACTTC
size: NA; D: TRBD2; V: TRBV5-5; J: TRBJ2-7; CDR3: CASSLGLAGGADEQYF; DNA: TGTGCCAGCAGCTTGGGACTAGCGGGGGGGGCCGACGAGCAGTACTTC
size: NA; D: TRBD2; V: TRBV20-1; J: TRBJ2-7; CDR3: CSARPSGGGEQYF; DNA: TGCAGTGCTAGACCTAGCGGGGGGGGCGAGCAGTACTTC
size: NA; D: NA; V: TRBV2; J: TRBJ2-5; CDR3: CASSEQGLETQYF; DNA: TGTGCCAGCAGTGAGCAGGGGTTGGAGACCCAGTACTTC
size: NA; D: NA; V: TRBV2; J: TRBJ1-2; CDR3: CASNDEVYYGYTF; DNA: TGTGCCAGCAATGATGAGGTTTACTATGGCTACACCTTC
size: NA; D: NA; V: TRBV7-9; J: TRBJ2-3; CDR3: CASSSVKDTQYF; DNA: TGTGCCAGCAGCTCCGTAAAAGATACGCAGTATTTT
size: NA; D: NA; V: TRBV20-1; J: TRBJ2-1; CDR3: CSVYGVTNEQFF; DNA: TGCAGTGTTTACGGGGTAACCAATGAGCAGTTCTTC
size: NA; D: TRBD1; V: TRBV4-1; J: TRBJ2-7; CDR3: CASSHEDRPTYEQYF; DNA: TGCGCCAGCAGCCATGAGGACAGGCCTACCTACGAGCAGTACTTC
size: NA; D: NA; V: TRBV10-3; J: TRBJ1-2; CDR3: CAISESGDYGYTF; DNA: TGTGCCATCAGTGAGTCAGGAGACTATGGCTACACCTTC
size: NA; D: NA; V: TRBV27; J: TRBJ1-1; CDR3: CASSLFPVAGTEAFF; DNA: TGTGCCAGCAGTTTATTCCCGGTTGCGGGGACTGAAGCTTTCTTT
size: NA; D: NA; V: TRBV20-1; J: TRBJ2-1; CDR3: CSARVGGPQSYNEQFF; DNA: TGCAGTGCTAGGGTTGGGGGACCCCAGTCCTACAATGAGCAGTTCTTC
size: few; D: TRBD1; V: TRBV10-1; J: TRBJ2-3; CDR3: CASSDSVGTGTTDTQYF; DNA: TGCGCCAGCAGTGACTCAGTCGGGACAGGGACCACAGATACGCAGTATTTT
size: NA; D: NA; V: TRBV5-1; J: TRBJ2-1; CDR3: CASSLSLADYNEQFF; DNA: TGCGCCAGCAGCTTAAGTCTAGCAGATTACAATGAGCAGTTCTTC
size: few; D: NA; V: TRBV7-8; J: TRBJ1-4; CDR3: CASSSFRGIEKLFF; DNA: TGTGCCAGCAGCTCGTTCAGGGGTATCGAAAAACTGTTTTTT
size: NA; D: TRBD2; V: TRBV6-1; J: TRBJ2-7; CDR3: CATLLAAAYEQYF; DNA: TGTGCCACCCTACTAGCGGCCGCCTACGAGCAGTACTTC
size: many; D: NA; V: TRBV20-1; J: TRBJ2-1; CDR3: CSARDTDYNEQFF; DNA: TGCAGTGCTAGAGACACTGACTACAATGAGCAGTTCTTC